Included here is one T cell receptor beta chain sequence, with context. Its target is unknown. This sample is part of a study of cytomegalovirus exposure and HLA in healthy donors. Overall study findings and caveats: Sequencing probably produced one cluster of sequence variants that were highly shared. Analysis performed later showed TCR beta chains linked to HLA being more clonally expanded than equally common others.

PCR amplification relied on 60 Vbeta primers (plus 13 Jbeta primers). Libraries were prepared by immunoSEQ multiplex PCR; TCRdb keeps only in-frame clonotypes and omits some of them. The data show under 200,000 clones, approximately 79% seen once. V gave up 4 bases and J gave up 6 bases; unmatched junction bases: 8. Germline CDR1 and CDR2: SGHTA and FQGNSA. The CDR3 sequence is 15 residues long. Sample: PBMCs. This TCR derives from a man aged 55-75 years in good health and CMV-seronegative. The V call is TRBV7-2, the J call TRBJ1-4; 7 bases line up with TRBD1. In DNA form, the CDR3 reads TGTGCCAGCAGCTCCTACAGGGGTGTGGATGAAAAACTGTTTTTT. It is translated as CASSSYRGVDEKLFF.